These 10 T cell receptor beta chains came from one sample sequenced in a study of shared clonotypes between healthy human individuals. Assay: immunoSEQ multiplex PCR; the TCRdb copy retains only in-frame clones and omits some. There are about 1.5 million clones in the sample; around 97% occur only once, and 1% to 1.5% lies in the top ten. Sample: naive CD4+ T cells sorted from blood. Noted subset: CD45RA+ positively selected. The receptors here all came from a man aged 30-40 years in good health.

This chain links TRBV5-1 with TRBJ1-2, with D uncertain. V shed 0 bases and J shed 6 bases, with 9 bases lying between them. This CDR3 region has 13 residues. Per the germline V gene, CDR1 is SGHRS and CDR2 is YFSETQ. The CDR3 DNA is TGCGCCAGCAGCTTGGAGGGCGGCGATGGCTACACCTTC. Amino acid sequence: CASSLEGGDGYTF.

The chain joins TRBV28 to TRBJ1-1; TRBD1 is a possible D gene (5 bases). The CDR3 is 13 residues long. Germline V gives CDR1 MDHEN, CDR2 SYDVKM. The DNA of the CDR3 is TGTGCAATTTCGGGGCAGCTAAATACTGAAGCTTTCTTT. Translating it yields CAISGQLNTEAFF.

The chain couples TRBV28 to TRBJ1-5; the D gene is possibly TRBD1 (6 bases). CDR3 size: 15 residues. V lost 5 bases to trimming and J lost 5 bases, with 16 bases between them. Germline V gene data show CDR1 as MDHEN and CDR2 as SYDVKM. CDR3 amino acids: CASSIGTPGHQPQHF. The CDR3 coding sequence is TGTGCCAGCAGTATCGGGACACCCGGCCATCAGCCCCAGCATTTT.

The chain couples TRBV7-2 to TRBJ2-1; 9 bases are shared with TRBD2. Germline V CDR1 and CDR2: SGHTA, FQGNSA. V lost 2 bases to trimming and J lost 2 bases; unmatched junction nucleotides: 1. The CDR3 has 15 amino acids. The CDR3, as DNA: TGTGCCAGCAGCTTACTAGCGGGGCCCTACAATGAGCAGTTCTTC. This codes for CASSLLAGPYNEQFF.

The chain combines TRBV6-1 with TRBJ2-2, with unresolved D. V shed 8 bases and J shed 4 bases, with 5 bases lying between them. The CDR3 extends over 11 amino acids. CDR1 and CDR2 (germline): MNHNS, SASEGT. CDR3 in DNA: TGTGCCAGCCGGATCACCGGGGAGCTGTTTTTT. It translates to CASRITGELFF.

This chain uses TRBV21-1 with TRBJ1-2; the D call TRBD1 from the table was never checked on the DNA. TRBV21-1 constitutes a pseudogene. The CDR3 has 14 residues. CDR3 amino acids: CASKLDRSNYGYTF. The CDR3 region has the DNA TGTGCCAGCAAACTGGACAGGTCGAACTATGGCTACACCTTC.

This chain links TRBV28 with TRBJ2-7; TRBD1 is a possible D gene (6 bases). Germline V gene data show CDR1 as MDHEN and CDR2 as SYDVKM. Trimming took off 9 bases at V and 3 bases at J, with 15 bases between the two ends. The CDR3 is 13 residues long. Here the CDR3 DNA reads TGTGCCAGTTTACAGGGTGGGAACTACGAGCAGTACTTC. Its translation is CASLQGGNYEQYF.

In the case of this clone: Other DNA sequences in this sample translate to the same CDR3. The chain has TRBV9 and TRBJ2-5; 10 bases are shared with TRBD2. Germline V gene lookup returns CDR1 SGDLS and CDR2 YYNGEE. The CDR3 runs 15 residues. V lost 1 base, J lost 1 base, and 1 base stayed unmatched. CDR3 region: CASSVLAGAQETQYF. The CDR3 DNA is TGTGCCAGCAGCGTACTAGCGGGGGCCCAAGAGACCCAGTACTTC.

The chain has TRBV11-2 and TRBJ2-1; 8 nucleotides align to TRBD1. The CDR3 is 15 residues long. Germline V gene data show CDR1 as SGHAT and CDR2 as FQNNGV. Germline trimming cut 5 bases from V and 0 bases from J; bases unmatched to any gene: 3. This chain's CDR3 is CASSRGQGSYNEQFF. The DNA of the CDR3 is TGTGCCAGCAGCCGTGGACAGGGCTCCTACAATGAGCAGTTCTTC.

J is TRBJ2-1 and V is TRBV7-2; D gene ambiguous. CDR1 is SGHTA, CDR2 FQGNSA, per germline. Trimming shortened V by 0 bases and J by 9 bases, and 21 bases separated the two germline ends. The CDR3 contains 17 residues. The CDR3 DNA reads TGTGCCAGCAGCTTAGCGTCAACCGGGCCCGGTCGGAGTGAGCAGTTCTTC. It encodes CASSLASTGPGRSEQFF.